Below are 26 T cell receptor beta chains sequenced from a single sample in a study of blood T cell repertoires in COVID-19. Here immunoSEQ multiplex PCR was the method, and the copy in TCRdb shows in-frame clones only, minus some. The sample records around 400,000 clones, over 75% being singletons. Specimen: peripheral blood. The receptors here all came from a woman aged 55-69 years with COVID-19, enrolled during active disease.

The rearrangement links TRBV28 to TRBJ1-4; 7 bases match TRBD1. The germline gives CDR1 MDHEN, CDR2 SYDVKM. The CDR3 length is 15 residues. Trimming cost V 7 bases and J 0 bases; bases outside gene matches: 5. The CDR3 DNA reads TGTGCCAGCACCACGACAGGGTCAACTAATGAAAAACTGTTTTTT. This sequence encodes CASTTTGSTNEKLFF.

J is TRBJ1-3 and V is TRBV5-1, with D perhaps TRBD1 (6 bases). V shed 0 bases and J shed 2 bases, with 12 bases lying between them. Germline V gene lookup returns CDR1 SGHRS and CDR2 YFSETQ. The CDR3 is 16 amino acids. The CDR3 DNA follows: TGCGCCAGCAGCTTGGGGACAGAAAGGGCTGGAAACACCATATATTTT. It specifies CASSLGTERAGNTIYF.

DNA of the CDR3: TGTGCCAGCAGTGAAGCCTCAGGTGTACTGCGAGGCTACACCTTC. Its protein product is CASSEASGVLRGYTF. The chain links TRBV2 to TRBJ1-2; D gene unclear. This CDR3 has 15 amino acids. The V and J ends lost 0 bases and 8 bases respectively, with 16 bases between them. Germline V gene lookup returns CDR1 SNHLY and CDR2 FYNNEI.

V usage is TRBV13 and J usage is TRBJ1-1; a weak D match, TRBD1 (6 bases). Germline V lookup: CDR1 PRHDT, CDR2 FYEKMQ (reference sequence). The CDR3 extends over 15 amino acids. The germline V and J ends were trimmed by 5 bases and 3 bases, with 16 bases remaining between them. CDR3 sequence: CASSPEGDEDTEAFF. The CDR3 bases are TGTGCCAGCAGCCCAGAGGGGGACGAGGACACTGAAGCTTTCTTT.

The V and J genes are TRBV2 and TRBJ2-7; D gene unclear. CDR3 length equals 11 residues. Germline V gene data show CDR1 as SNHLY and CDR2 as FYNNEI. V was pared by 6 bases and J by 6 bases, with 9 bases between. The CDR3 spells CASSLIFEQYF. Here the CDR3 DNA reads TGTGCCAGCAGCCTTATCTTCGAGCAGTACTTC.

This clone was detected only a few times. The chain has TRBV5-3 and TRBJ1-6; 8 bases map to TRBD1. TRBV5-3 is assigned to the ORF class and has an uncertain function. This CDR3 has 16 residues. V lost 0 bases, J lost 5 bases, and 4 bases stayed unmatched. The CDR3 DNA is TGTGCCAGAAGCTTGGGGGTGGACAGGGATAATTCACCCCTCCACTTT. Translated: CARSLGVDRDNSPLHF.

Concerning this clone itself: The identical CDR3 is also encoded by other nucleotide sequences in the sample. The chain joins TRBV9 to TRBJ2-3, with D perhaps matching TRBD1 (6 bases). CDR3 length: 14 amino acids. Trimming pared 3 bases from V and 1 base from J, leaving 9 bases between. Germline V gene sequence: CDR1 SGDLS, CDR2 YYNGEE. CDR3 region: CASSGEGGTDTQYF. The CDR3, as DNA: TGTGCCAGCAGCGGAGAGGGGGGCACAGATACGCAGTATTTT.

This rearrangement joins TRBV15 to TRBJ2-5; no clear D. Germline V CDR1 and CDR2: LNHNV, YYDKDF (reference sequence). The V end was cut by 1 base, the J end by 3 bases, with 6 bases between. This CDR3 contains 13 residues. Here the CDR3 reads CATSRGLEETQYF. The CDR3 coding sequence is TGTGCCACCAGCAGAGGACTCGAAGAGACCCAGTACTTC.

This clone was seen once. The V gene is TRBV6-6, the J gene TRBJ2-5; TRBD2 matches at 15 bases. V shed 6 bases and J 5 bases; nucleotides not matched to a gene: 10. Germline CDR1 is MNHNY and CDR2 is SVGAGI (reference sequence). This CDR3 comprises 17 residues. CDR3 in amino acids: CASSRPGLAGGGETQYF. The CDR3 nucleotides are TGTGCCAGCAGCCGACCGGGACTAGCGGGGGGTGGGGAGACCCAGTACTTC.

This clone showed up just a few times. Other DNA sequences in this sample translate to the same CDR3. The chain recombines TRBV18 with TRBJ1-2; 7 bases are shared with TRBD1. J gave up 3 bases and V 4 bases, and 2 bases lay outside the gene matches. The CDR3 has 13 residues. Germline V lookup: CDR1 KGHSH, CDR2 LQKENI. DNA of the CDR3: TGTGCCAGCTCACAAGACAGGGACTATGGCTACACCTTC. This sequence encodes CASSQDRDYGYTF.

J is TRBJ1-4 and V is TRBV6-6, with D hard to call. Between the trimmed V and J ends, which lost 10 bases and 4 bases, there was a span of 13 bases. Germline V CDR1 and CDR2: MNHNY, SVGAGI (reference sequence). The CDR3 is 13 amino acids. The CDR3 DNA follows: TGTGCCACCATCGCGGCGGGTAATGAAAAACTGTTTTTT. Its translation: CATIAAGNEKLFF.

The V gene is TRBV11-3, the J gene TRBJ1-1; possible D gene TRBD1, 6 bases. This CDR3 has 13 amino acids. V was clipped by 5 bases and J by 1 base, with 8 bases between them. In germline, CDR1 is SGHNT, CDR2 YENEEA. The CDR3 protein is CASSEGGNTEAFF. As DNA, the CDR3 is TGTGCCAGCAGCGAAGGGGGGAACACTGAAGCTTTCTTT. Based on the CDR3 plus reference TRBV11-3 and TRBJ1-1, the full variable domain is EAGVVQSPRYKIIEKKQPVAFWCNPISGHNTLYWYLQNLGQGPELLIRYENEEAVDDSQLPKDRFSAERLKGVDSTLKIQPAELGDSAVYLCASSEGGNTEAFFGQGTRLTVV.

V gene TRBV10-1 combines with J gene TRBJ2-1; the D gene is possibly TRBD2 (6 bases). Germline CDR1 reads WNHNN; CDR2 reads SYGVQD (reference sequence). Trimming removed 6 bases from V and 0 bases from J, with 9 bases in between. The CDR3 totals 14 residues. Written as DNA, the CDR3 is TGCGCCAGCAGGCCGGGACTCTCCTACAATGAGCAGTTCTTC. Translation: CASRPGLSYNEQFF.

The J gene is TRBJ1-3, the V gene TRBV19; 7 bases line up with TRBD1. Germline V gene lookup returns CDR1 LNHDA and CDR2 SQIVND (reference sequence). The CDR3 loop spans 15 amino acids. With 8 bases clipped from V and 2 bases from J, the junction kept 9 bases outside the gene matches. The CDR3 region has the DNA TGTGCCAGTTCACAGGGGATAATCGCTGGAAACACCATATATTTT. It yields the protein CASSQGIIAGNTIYF.

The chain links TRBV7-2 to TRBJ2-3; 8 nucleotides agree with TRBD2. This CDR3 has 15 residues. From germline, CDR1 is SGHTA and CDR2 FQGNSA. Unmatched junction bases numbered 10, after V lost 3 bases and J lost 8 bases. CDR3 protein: CASSFSGDPGGTQYF. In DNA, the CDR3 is TGTGCCAGCAGCTTTAGCGGGGACCCGGGGGGTACGCAGTATTTT.

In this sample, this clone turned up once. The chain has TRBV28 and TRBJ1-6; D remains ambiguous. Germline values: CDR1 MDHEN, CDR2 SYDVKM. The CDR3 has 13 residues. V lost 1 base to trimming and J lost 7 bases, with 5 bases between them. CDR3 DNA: TGTGCCAGCAGTTTATTCCCGAATTCACCCCTCCACTTT. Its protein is CASSLFPNSPLHF.

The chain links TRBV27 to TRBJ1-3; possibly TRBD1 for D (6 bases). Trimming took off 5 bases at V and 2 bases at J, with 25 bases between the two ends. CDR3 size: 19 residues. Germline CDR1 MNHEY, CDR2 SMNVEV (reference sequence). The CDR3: CASSPYSTGINLPGNTIYF. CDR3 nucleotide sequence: TGTGCCAGCAGTCCATATAGCACAGGGATAAACCTCCCTGGAAACACCATATATTTT.

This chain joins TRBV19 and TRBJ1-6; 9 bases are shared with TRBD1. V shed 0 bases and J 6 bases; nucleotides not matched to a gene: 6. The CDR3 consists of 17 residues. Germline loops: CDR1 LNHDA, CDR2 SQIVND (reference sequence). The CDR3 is CASSIDKWTGANSPLHF. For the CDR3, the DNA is TGTGCCAGTAGTATAGATAAATGGACAGGGGCTAATTCACCCCTCCACTTT.

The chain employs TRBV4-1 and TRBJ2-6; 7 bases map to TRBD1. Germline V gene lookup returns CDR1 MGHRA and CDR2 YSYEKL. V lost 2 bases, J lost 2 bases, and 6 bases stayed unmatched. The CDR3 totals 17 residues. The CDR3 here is CASSQQGEGTGANVLTF. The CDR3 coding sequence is TGCGCCAGCAGCCAACAGGGGGAAGGTACTGGGGCCAACGTCCTGACTTTC.

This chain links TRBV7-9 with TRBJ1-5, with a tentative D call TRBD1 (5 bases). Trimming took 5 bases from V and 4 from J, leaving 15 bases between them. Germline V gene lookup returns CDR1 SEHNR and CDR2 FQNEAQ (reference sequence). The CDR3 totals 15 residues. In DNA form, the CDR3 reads TGTGCCAGCAGCCCCCCCGGGGGGTTAAATCAGCCCCAGCATTTT. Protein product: CASSPPGGLNQPQHF.

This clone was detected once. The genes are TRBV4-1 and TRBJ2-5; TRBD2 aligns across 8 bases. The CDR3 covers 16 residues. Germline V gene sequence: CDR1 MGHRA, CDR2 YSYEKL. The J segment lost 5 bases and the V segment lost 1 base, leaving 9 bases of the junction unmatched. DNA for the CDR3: TGCGCCAGCAGCCAAGTTTTCGGGGGGGCCCAGGAGACCCAGTACTTC. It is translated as CASSQVFGGAQETQYF.

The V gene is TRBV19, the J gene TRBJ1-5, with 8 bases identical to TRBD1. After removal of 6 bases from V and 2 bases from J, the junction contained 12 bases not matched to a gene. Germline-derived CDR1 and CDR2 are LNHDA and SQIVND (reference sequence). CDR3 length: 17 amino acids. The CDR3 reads CASSRRQGQRGNQPQHF. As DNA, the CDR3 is TGTGCCAGTAGCCGGCGACAGGGGCAGAGAGGCAATCAGCCCCAGCATTTT.

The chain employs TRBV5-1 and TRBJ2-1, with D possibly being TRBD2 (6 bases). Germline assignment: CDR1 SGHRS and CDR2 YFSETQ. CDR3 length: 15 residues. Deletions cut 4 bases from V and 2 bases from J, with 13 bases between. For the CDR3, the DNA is TGCGCCAGCAGCCTGATCGGGGGAACCTACAATGAGCAGTTCTTC. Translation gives CASSLIGGTYNEQFF.

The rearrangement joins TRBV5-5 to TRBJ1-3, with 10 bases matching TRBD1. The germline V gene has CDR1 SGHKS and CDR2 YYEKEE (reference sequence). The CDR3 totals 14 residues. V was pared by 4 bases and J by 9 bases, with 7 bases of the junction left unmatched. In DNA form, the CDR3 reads TGTGCCAGCAGCGTCGGGACAGGGGAACCCACCATATATTTT. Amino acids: CASSVGTGEPTIYF. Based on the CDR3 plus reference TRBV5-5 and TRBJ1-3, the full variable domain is DAGVTQSPTHLIKTRGQQVTLRCSPISGHKSVSWYQQVLGQGPQFIFQYYEKEERGRGNFPDRFSARQFPNYSSELNVNALLLGDSALYLCASSVGTGEPTIYFGEGSWLTVV.

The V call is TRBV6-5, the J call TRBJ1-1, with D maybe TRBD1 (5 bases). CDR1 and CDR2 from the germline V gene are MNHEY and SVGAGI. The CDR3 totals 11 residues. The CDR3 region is CASGGNTEAFF. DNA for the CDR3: TGTGCTTCCGGGGGGAACACTGAAGCTTTCTTT.

DNA for the CDR3: TGTGCCAGCAGGGACAGCCCGCCGGGGGAGCAGTACTTC. Its translation: CASRDSPPGEQYF. This chain joins TRBV3-1 (or the pseudogene TRBV3-2) and TRBJ2-7; TRBD1 might be the D (6 bases). Deletions cut 6 bases from V and 7 bases from J, with 16 bases between. The V gene's germline CDR1 is LGHDT and CDR2 YNNKEL (reference sequence). This CDR3 has 13 residues.